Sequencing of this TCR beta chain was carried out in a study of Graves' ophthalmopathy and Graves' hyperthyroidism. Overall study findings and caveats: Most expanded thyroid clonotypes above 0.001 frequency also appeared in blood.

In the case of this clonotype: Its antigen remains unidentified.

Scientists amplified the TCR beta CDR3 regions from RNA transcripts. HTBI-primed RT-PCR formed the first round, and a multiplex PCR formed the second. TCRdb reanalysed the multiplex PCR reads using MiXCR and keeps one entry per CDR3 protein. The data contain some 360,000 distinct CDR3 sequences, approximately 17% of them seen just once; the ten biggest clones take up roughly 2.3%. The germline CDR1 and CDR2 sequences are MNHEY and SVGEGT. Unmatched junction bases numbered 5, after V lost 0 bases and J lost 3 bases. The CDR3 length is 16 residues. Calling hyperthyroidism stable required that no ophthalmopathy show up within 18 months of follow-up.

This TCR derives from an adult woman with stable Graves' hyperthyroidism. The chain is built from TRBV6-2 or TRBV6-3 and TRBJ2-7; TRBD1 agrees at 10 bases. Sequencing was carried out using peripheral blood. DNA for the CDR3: TGTGCCAGCAGTTACTCTCGGACAGGGGGAGACTACGAGCAGTACTTC. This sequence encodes CASSYSRTGGDYEQYF.